A selection of T cell receptor beta chains follows, all from one sample in a study of radiotherapy plus CTLA-4 blockade in lung cancer. TCRdb's table, derived via immunoSEQ multiplex PCR, lists solely in-frame clones and lacks some. This sample has 25,000 to 35,000 clones, with about 70% found just once. The specimen was peripheral blood, collected from a patient treated with radiotherapy plus ipilimumab. The receptors were gathered from a human donor with non-small cell lung cancer whose response to radiotherapy plus ipilimumab could not be evaluated. CDR3s include the opening cysteine and the closing phenylalanine or tryptophan. The D gene is left open where the match is weak. For some rows the clone size is stated as once, few or many, or as a class when expanded; others skip it.

CDR3aa,CDR3nt,d_gene,abundance,v_gene,j_gene
CAIKTQGLDGYTF,TGTGCCATAAAAACCCAGGGGTTGGATGGCTACACCTTC,NA,NA,TRBV2,TRBJ1-2
CASSKRVDEKLFF,TGTGCCAGCAGTAAACGGGTAGATGAAAAACTGTTTTTT,NA,NA,TRBV6-6,TRBJ1-4
CASSPAGTRGEQYF,TGTGCCAGCAGTCCCGCGGGAACCCGGGGCGAGCAGTACTTC,NA,NA,TRBV28,TRBJ2-7
CASRTDANTGELFF,TGCGCCAGCAGGACTGACGCGAACACCGGGGAGCTGTTTTTT,NA,few,TRBV5-1,TRBJ2-2
CASSLRVIVRGYTF,TGCGCCAGCAGTCTCAGGGTAATAGTAAGAGGCTACACCTTC,NA,NA,TRBV4-3,TRBJ1-2
CASSLWGESNQPQHF,TGTGCCAGCAGCTTATGGGGGGAAAGCAATCAGCCCCAGCATTTT,NA,few,TRBV7-2,TRBJ1-5
CASSLEHRGEKLFF,TGTGCCAGCAGCTTGGAGCACAGGGGCGAAAAACTGTTTTTT,TRBD1,NA,TRBV5-6,TRBJ1-4
CASRSTGGDGYTF,TGTGCCAGCAGATCGACAGGGGGCGATGGCTACACCTTC,TRBD1,NA,TRBV6-5,TRBJ1-2
CSVVRTGDFNYGYTF,TGCAGCGTTGTTAGGACAGGAGACTTTAACTATGGCTACACCTTC,TRBD1,NA,TRBV29-1,TRBJ1-2
CASNRGDSKETQYF,TGTGCCAGCAACCGAGGGGACTCTAAAGAGACCCAGTACTTC,NA,once,TRBV6-1,TRBJ2-5
CASSDQAGGYNEQFF,TGTGCCAGCAGTGATCAAGCGGGAGGCTACAATGAGCAGTTCTTC,TRBD2,NA,TRBV2,TRBJ2-1
CASSTSSGSNIGNEQFF,TGTGCCAGCAGCACATCTAGCGGGAGTAATATCGGGAATGAGCAGTTCTTC,TRBD2,NA,TRBV28,TRBJ2-1
CASMRRAGGGTEAFF,TGTGCCAGCATGAGAAGGGCAGGTGGAGGCACTGAAGCTTTCTTT,NA,NA,TRBV6-5,TRBJ1-1
CASSLDRHGYTF,TGCGCCAGCAGCTTGGACAGACATGGCTACACCTTC,NA,NA,TRBV5-1,TRBJ1-2
CASRARRGGRYGYTF,TGTGCCAGCAGAGCACGCCGGGGGGGTCGTTATGGCTACACCTTC,NA,NA,TRBV6-5,TRBJ1-2
CASSLSLSSTGELFF,TGTGCCAGCAGCTTGAGTCTGTCGAGCACCGGGGAGCTGTTTTTT,NA,NA,TRBV5-4,TRBJ2-2
CATSRGAGDGYTF,TGTGCCACCAGCAGGGGGGCAGGCGATGGCTACACCTTC,NA,NA,TRBV15,TRBJ1-2
CASSQEPEGGYGYTF,TGTGCCAGCAGCCAAGAGCCGGAAGGGGGATATGGCTACACCTTC,NA,NA,TRBV4-2,TRBJ1-2
CASSLAPGQGGELFF,TGCGCCAGCAGCCTCGCTCCGGGACAGGGTGGGGAGCTGTTTTTT,TRBD1,NA,TRBV5-1,TRBJ2-2
CASSTLRDSTNYGYTF,TGCGCCAGCAGCACTCTACGGGACAGTACTAACTATGGCTACACCTTC,TRBD1,NA,TRBV5-1,TRBJ1-2
CASSGRGGGDQPQHF,TGTGCCAGCAGTGGGAGGGGGGGCGGAGATCAGCCCCAGCATTTT,NA,few,TRBV2,TRBJ1-5
CASSRGLAGVSSYEQYF,TGTGCCAGCAGCCGGGGACTAGCGGGAGTGAGCTCCTACGAGCAGTACTTC,TRBD2,once,TRBV5-5,TRBJ2-7
CASKPSGSTDTQYF,TGTGCCAGCAAGCCTAGCGGGAGCACAGATACGCAGTATTTT,TRBD2,NA,TRBV5-6,TRBJ2-3
CASSEETGLAYEQYF,TGTGCCAGCAGTGAGGAAACAGGGCTGGCCTACGAGCAGTACTTC,NA,NA,TRBV2,TRBJ2-7
CASSVVGTTADTQYF,TGTGCCAGCAGCGTAGTAGGGACTACGGCAGATACGCAGTATTTT,TRBD2,NA,TRBV9,TRBJ2-3
CASSFNEGGAWNTGELFF,TGTGCCAGCAGCTTCAATGAAGGGGGCGCATGGAACACCGGGGAGCTGTTTTTT,TRBD1,NA,TRBV13,TRBJ2-2
CASSLGRLAGSQETQYF,TGTGCCAGCAGCTTGGGGAGGCTAGCGGGATCTCAAGAGACCCAGTACTTC,TRBD2,NA,TRBV5-4,TRBJ2-5
CASSQVRGMDTGELFF,TGCGCCAGCAGCCAAGTTAGGGGGATGGACACCGGGGAGCTGTTTTTT,NA,NA,TRBV4-3,TRBJ2-2
CASSRKGLMNTGELFF,TGCGCCAGCAGCCGAAAGGGGCTGATGAACACCGGGGAGCTGTTTTTT,NA,NA,TRBV4-1,TRBJ2-2
CASSYSRTLNTEAFF,TGTGCCAGCAGTTACTCCAGGACATTGAACACTGAAGCTTTCTTT,NA,few,TRBV6-5,TRBJ1-1
CASSLDVNSYNEQFF,TGTGCCAGCAGTTTAGACGTTAACTCCTACAATGAGCAGTTCTTC,NA,NA,TRBV11-2,TRBJ2-1
CASSGRVSGELFF,TGTGCCAGTAGCGGGAGGGTTTCCGGGGAGCTGTTTTTT,TRBD2,NA,TRBV25-1,TRBJ2-2
CASSIEGQGDYTF,TGTGCCAGTAGTATAGAAGGACAGGGTGACTACACCTTC,TRBD1,NA,TRBV19,TRBJ1-2
CASSEPTGLSETQYF,TGCGCCAGCAGCGAACCGACGGGGTTGTCGGAGACCCAGTACTTC,NA,NA,TRBV5-1,TRBJ2-5
CASSERTGVSGNTIYF,TGCGCCAGCAGTGAGAGGACAGGAGTCTCTGGAAACACCATATATTTT,TRBD1,few,TRBV10-1,TRBJ1-3
CASSLDQNRFYGYTF,TGTGCCAGCAGCTTGGATCAGAACAGATTCTATGGCTACACCTTC,NA,NA,TRBV4-2,TRBJ1-2
CASSFGQGGSPLHF,TGTGCCAGCAGCTTCGGACAGGGTGGGTCACCCCTCCACTTT,TRBD1,NA,TRBV5-6,TRBJ1-6
CASRPNSGSGPDTQYF,TGTGCCAGCAGACCTAATAGCGGGAGCGGACCAGATACGCAGTATTTT,TRBD2,NA,TRBV7-2,TRBJ2-3
CASIKNTGELFF,TGTGCCAGCATAAAGAACACCGGGGAGCTGTTTTTT,NA,NA,TRBV6-6,TRBJ2-2
CASSYRGFYEQYF,TGTGCCAGCAGCTACAGGGGATTCTACGAGCAGTACTTC,TRBD1,NA,TRBV6-5,TRBJ2-7
CASSEAWGSTYFGYTF,TGTGCCAGCAGTGAAGCGTGGGGCAGCACCTACTTTGGCTACACCTTC,NA,medium-sized,TRBV2,TRBJ1-2
CASSLDRAETQYF,TGTGCCAGCAGCTTGGACAGAGCAGAGACCCAGTACTTC,NA,NA,TRBV7-9,TRBJ2-5
CASRDRVSYNEQFF,TGTGCCAGTAGGGACAGGGTGTCCTACAATGAGCAGTTCTTC,TRBD1,NA,TRBV2,TRBJ2-1
CSAGLARGAEQFF,TGCAGCGCTGGACTAGCGAGAGGCGCTGAGCAGTTCTTC,TRBD2,NA,TRBV29-1,TRBJ2-1
CASRSTGTGGNEQFF,TGTGCCAGCAGATCGACCGGGACAGGGGGCAATGAGCAGTTCTTC,TRBD1,NA,TRBV14,TRBJ2-1
CASGSGTFGGFGLAGEAPREQYF,TGTGCTAGTGGTTCAGGGACGTTCGGGGGGTTCGGACTAGCGGGAGAAGCCCCTCGGGAGCAGTACTTC,TRBD2,NA,TRBV12-5,TRBJ2-7
CASSLARQGPNYGYTF,TGTGCCAGCAGCTTGGCAAGGCAGGGCCCTAACTATGGCTACACCTTC,NA,NA,TRBV5-4,TRBJ1-2
CASSLDTLTEAFF,TGCGCCAGCAGCTTAGACACGCTCACTGAAGCTTTCTTT,NA,NA,TRBV5-1,TRBJ1-1
CASSSPGVAGKTGELFF,TGCGCCAGCAGCTCCCCAGGAGTAGCGGGAAAGACCGGGGAGCTGTTTTTT,TRBD2,NA,TRBV5-1,TRBJ2-2
CASSDRTGRPDTQYF,TGTGCCAGCAGCGATCGGACAGGGCGGCCAGATACGCAGTATTTT,TRBD1,NA,TRBV7-2,TRBJ2-3
CASSVTNSGNTIYF,TGTGCCAGCAGCGTAACTAACTCTGGAAACACCATATATTTT,NA,NA,TRBV7-8,TRBJ1-3
CASSQTSGIYEQYF,TGTGCCAGCTCACAGACTAGCGGGATATACGAGCAGTACTTC,TRBD2,NA,TRBV18,TRBJ2-7
CASSDRTGQQYF,TGTGCCAGCAGTGACAGGACAGGCCAGCAGTACTTC,TRBD1,NA,TRBV6-1,TRBJ2-7
CASSLLQGANYGYTF,TGTGCCAGCAGCTTACTACAGGGAGCGAACTATGGCTACACCTTC,NA,NA,TRBV5-5,TRBJ1-2
CASSLRQGGNSPLHF,TGTGCCAGCTCACTACGACAGGGGGGCAATTCACCCCTCCACTTT,TRBD1,few,TRBV18,TRBJ1-6
CASSSRANRQPQHF,TGTGCCAGCAGCTCAAGGGCAAACAGGCAGCCCCAGCATTTT,NA,NA,TRBV5-6,TRBJ1-5
CASKQGLNTGELFF,TGTGCCAGCAAACAGGGTTTGAACACCGGGGAGCTGTTTTTT,NA,few,TRBV5-4,TRBJ2-2
CASGHDRGYAVF,TGTGCTAGTGGCCACGACAGGGGCTACGCAGTATTT,TRBD1,NA,TRBV12-5,TRBJ2-3